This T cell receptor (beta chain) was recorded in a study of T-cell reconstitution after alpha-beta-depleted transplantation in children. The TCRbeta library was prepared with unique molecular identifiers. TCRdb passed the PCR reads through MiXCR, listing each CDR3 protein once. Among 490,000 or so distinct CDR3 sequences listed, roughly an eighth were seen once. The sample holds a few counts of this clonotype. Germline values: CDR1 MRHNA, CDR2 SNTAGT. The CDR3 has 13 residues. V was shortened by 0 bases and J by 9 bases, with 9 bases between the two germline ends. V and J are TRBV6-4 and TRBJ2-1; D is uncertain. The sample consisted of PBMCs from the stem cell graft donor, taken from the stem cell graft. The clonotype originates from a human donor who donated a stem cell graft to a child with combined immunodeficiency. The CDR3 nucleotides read TGTGCCAGCAGTGACTCGATCGCCGGTGAGCAGTTCTTC. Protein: CASSDSIAGEQFF.